This TCR beta chain originates from a study of shared clonotypes between healthy human individuals. This table comes from immunoSEQ multiplex PCR, and its TCRdb copy is limited to in-frame clones, with some not included. In the table there are 2 million to 2.5 million clones, 85% to 95% of which are singletons. The V segment lost 5 bases and the J segment 2 bases; nucleotides outside the gene matches: 6. Germline CDR1 reads SEHNR; CDR2 reads FQNEAQ (reference sequence). The CDR3 has 16 residues. This clonotype was obtained from a man aged 18-30 years in good health. J is TRBJ1-2 and V is TRBV7-9; 12 bases line up with TRBD1. Sequencing input: naive CD4+ T cells sorted from blood. The subset is: CD45RA+ positively selected. CDR3 in DNA: TGTGCCAGCAGCCGGCTTGGGACAGGGGGCAACTATGGCTACACCTTC. This gives the protein CASSRLGTGGNYGYTF.